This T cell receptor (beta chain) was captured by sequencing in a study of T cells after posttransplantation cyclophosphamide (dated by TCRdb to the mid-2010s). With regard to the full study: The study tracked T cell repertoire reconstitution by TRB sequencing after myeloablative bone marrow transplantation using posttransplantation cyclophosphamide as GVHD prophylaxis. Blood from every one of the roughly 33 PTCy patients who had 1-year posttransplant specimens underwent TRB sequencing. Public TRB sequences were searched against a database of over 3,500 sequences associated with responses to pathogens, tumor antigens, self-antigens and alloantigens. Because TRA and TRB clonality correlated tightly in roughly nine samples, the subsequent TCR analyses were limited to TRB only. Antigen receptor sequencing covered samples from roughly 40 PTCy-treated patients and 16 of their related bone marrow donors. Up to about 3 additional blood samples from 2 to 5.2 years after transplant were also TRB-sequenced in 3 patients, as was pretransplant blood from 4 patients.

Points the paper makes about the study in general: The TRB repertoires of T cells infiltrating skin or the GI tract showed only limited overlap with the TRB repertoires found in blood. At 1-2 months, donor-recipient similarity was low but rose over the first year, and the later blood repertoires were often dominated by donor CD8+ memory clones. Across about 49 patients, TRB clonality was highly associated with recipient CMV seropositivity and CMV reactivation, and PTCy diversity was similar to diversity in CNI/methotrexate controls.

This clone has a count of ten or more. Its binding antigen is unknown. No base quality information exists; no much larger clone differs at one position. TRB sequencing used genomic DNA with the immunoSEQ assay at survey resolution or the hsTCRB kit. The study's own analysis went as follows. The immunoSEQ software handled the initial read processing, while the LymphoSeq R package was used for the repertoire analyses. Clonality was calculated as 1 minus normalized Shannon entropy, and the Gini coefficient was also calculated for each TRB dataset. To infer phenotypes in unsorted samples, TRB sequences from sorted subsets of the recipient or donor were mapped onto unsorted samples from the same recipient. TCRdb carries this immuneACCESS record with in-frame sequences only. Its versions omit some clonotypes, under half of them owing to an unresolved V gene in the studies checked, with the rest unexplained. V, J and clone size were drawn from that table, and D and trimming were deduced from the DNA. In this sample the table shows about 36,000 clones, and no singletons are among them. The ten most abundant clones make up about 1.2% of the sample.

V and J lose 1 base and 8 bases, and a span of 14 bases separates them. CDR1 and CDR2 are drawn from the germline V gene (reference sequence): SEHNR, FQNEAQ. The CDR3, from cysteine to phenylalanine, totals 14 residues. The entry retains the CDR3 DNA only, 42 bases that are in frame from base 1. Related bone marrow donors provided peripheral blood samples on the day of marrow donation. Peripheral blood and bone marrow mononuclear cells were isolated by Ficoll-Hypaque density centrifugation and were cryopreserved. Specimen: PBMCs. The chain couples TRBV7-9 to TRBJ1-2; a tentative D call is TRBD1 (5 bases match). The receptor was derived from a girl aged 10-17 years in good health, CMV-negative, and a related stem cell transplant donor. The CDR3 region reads CASSLGLSGLGYTF. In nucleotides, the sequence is TGTGCCAGCAGCTTAGGTCTTTCAGGGCTCGGCTACACCTTC.